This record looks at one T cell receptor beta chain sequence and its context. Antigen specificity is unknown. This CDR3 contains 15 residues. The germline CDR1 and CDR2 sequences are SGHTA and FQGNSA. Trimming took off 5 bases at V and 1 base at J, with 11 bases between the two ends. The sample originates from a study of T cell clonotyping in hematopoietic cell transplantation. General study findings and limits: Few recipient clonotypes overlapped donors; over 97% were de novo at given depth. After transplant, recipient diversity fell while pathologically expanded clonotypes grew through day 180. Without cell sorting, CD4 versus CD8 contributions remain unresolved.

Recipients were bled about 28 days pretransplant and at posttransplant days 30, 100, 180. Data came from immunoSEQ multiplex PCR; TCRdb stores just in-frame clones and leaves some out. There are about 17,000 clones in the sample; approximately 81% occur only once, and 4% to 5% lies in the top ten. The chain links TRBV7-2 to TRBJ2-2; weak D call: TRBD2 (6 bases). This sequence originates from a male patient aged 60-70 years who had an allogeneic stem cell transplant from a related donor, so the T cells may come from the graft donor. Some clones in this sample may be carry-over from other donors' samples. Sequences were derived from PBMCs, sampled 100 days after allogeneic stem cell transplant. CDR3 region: CASSRVGGNTGELFF. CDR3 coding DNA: TGTGCCAGCAGCCGCGTGGGGGGGAACACCGGGGAGCTGTTTTTT.